This TCR beta chain is from a study of identical twins. General study findings and limits: There was an excess of low generation probability in the out-of-frame alpha sequences that twins shared. Abundant cord blood beta clonotypes carried fewer insertions; memory repertoires showed none.

This clonotype was found a few times. What it binds is unknown. V shed 6 bases and J 4 bases; nucleotides not matched to a gene: 7. Germline assignment: CDR1 DFQATT and CDR2 SNEGSKA (reference sequence). The CDR3 extends over 16 amino acids. A single record per CDR3 protein comes from TCRdb applying MiXCR to the 5' RACE reads. The table records 450,000 to 600,000 distinct CDR3 sequences, about 20% of them present only once. The data also belong to a second study, concerning yellow fever vaccine responses in identical twins.

The source of this sequence is a woman between 18 and 29 years old in good health. The chain couples TRBV20-1 to TRBJ2-4; TRBD2 aligns across 15 bases. The sequencing sample was made of CD4+ T cells sorted from blood. The DNA of the CDR3 is TGCAGTGCCAGCTCAGGACTAGCGGGAGGGAAAAACATTCAGTACTTC. It translates to CSASSGLAGGKNIQYF.